These 29 T cell receptor beta chains came from one sample sequenced in a study of cytomegalovirus exposure and HLA in healthy donors. The PCR was carried out with 60 Vbeta primers and 13 Jbeta primers. This table comes from immunoSEQ multiplex PCR, and its TCRdb copy is limited to in-frame clones, with some not included. This sample carries approximately 190,000 clones, approximately 84% of them seen once, and the ten largest clones take roughly 2.6%. The sequencing sample was made of PBMCs. Receptors originate from a woman aged 50 to 60 in good health and CMV-seropositive.

CDR3 sequence: CASSVDGRTDTQYF. In nucleotides, the CDR3 is TGTGCCAGCAGCGTAGATGGCCGCACAGATACGCAGTATTTT. This sequence joins TRBV9 and TRBJ2-3; D unresolved. Germline CDR1 reads SGDLS; CDR2 reads YYNGEE. Trimming pared 0 bases from V and 1 base from J, leaving 6 bases between. The CDR3 sequence is 14 residues long. The full variable domain, its missing parts supplied by reference TRBV9 and TRBJ2-3, is DSGVTQTPKHLITATGQRVTLRCSPRSGDLSVYWYQQSLDQGLQFLIQYYNGEERAKGNILERFSAQQFPDLHSELNLSSLELGDSALYFCASSVDGRTDTQYFGPGTRLTVL.

The chain employs TRBV19 and TRBJ1-5; 7 bases are a match to TRBD1. The CDR3 is made up of 13 amino acids. CDR1 LNHDA and CDR2 SQIVND come from the germline V gene (reference sequence). Losses at the gene ends were 6 bases for V and 4 bases for J; bases not matched to a gene: 3. The CDR3 sequence: CASSDRVNQPQHF. CDR3 DNA: TGTGCCAGTAGCGACAGGGTGAATCAGCCCCAGCATTTT.

J is TRBJ2-2 and V is TRBV5-1; no definite D call. The CDR3 is 15 amino acids. The germline V gene encodes CDR1 SGHRS and CDR2 YFSETQ. V was trimmed by 2 bases and J by 0 bases, leaving 8 bases between them. CDR3 nucleotides: TGCGCCAGCAGCTTAGGCACAGCGAACACCGGGGAGCTGTTTTTT. It specifies CASSLGTANTGELFF.

V and J are TRBV7-2 and TRBJ2-7; weak D call: TRBD2 (6 bases). The CDR3 contains 17 residues. Germline values: CDR1 SGHTA, CDR2 FQGNSA. The ends were cut back, 0 bases at V and 2 bases at J, with 17 bases in the middle. DNA of the CDR3: TGTGCCAGCAGCTTAGCAGGACACGGGGGTACTCCCTACGAGCAGTACTTC. Translated, it gives CASSLAGHGGTPYEQYF. Combining the CDR3 with reference TRBV7-2 and TRBJ2-7 gives the whole variable domain GAGVSQSPSNKVTEKGKDVELRCDPISGHTALYWYRQSLGQGLEFLIYFQGNSAPDKSGLPSDRFSAERTGGSVSTLTIQRTQQEDSAVYLCASSLAGHGGTPYEQYFGPGTRLTVT.

The V gene is TRBV4-2, the J gene TRBJ2-1; a weak D match, TRBD1 (6 bases). The CDR3 sequence is 15 residues long. V lost 1 base to trimming and J lost 6 bases, with 13 bases between them. The V gene's germline CDR1 is LGHNA and CDR2 YNFKEQ. The CDR3 reads CASSQGKGEPNEQFF. The CDR3 nucleotides are TGTGCCAGCAGCCAAGGGAAGGGGGAACCCAATGAGCAGTTCTTC.

This chain connects TRBV28 to TRBJ2-7; TRBD1 agrees at 7 bases. With V trimmed by 5 bases and J by 3 bases, 7 bases remained unmatched. Germline CDR1 MDHEN, CDR2 SYDVKM. CDR3 size: 14 residues. The CDR3 bases are TGTGCCAGCAGTACAGGGGCGGGCAGCTACGAGCAGTACTTC. Its translation is CASSTGAGSYEQYF. Supplemented by reference TRBV28 and TRBJ2-7, the full variable domain reads DVKVTQSSRYLVKRTGEKVFLECVQDMDHENMFWYRQDPGLGLRLIYFSYDVKMKEKGDIPEGYSVSREKKERFSLILESASTNQTSMYLCASSTGAGSYEQYFGPGTRLTVT.

This chain links TRBV7-3 with TRBJ2-3, with a weak D call TRBD1 (5 bases). The CDR3 runs to 15 residues. Germline-derived CDR1 and CDR2 are SGHTA and FQGTGA. Trimming left V 1 base short and J 3 bases short, with 11 bases between. In DNA form, the CDR3 reads TGTGCCAGCAGCTTAATGGGGCTCAGGACAGATACGCAGTATTTT. Translation gives CASSLMGLRTDTQYF. The whole variable domain, remainder taken from reference TRBV7-3 and TRBJ2-3, is GAGVSQTPSNKVTEKGKYVELRCDPISGHTALYWYRQSLGQGPEFLIYFQGTGAADDSGLPNDRFFAVRPEGSVSTLKIQRTERGDSAVYLCASSLMGLRTDTQYFGPGTRLTVL.

The chain employs TRBV6-5 and TRBJ2-7; tentative D call: TRBD1 (6 bases). Germline V lookup: CDR1 MNHEY, CDR2 SVGAGI. V was cut by 7 bases and J by 1 base, with 17 bases left in between. The CDR3 contains 15 residues. The CDR3 spells CASTLDSTFSYEQYF. The DNA for the CDR3 is TGTGCCAGCACCCTGGACAGTACTTTTTCCTACGAGCAGTACTTC.

The J gene is TRBJ2-1, the V gene TRBV11-3; 13 bases are a match to TRBD2. This CDR3 spans 16 amino acids. From germline, CDR1 is SGHNT and CDR2 YENEEA. The ends lost 1 base at V and 7 bases at J; junction bases unmatched: 4. The DNA for the CDR3 is TGTGCCAGCAGCTTAGCCGGGACTAGCGGGGCTAATGAGCAGTTCTTC. It translates to CASSLAGTSGANEQFF.

This clone came up once. CDR3 sequence: CASSIQTGGTEAFF. The DNA of the CDR3 is TGTGCCAGCAGCATCCAGACAGGGGGGACTGAAGCTTTCTTT. The chain links TRBV7-2 to TRBJ1-1, with 9 nucleotides matching TRBD1. The CDR3 consists of 14 residues. The J segment lost 5 bases and the V segment lost 5 bases, leaving 6 bases of the junction unmatched. Germline loops: CDR1 SGHTA, CDR2 FQGNSA.

The CDR3 DNA reads TGTGCCAGCAGTCAGGGGACAGGGACAGAGACCCAGTACTTC. Amino acids: CASSQGTGTETQYF. J is TRBJ2-5 and V is TRBV6-5; 9 bases match TRBD1. This CDR3 spans 14 amino acids. Germline-derived CDR1 and CDR2 are MNHEY and SVGAGI. V lost 5 bases to trimming and J lost 4 bases; unmatched junction nucleotides: 5.

The CDR3 sequence is CASSLRRRSRNQPQHF. The DNA for the CDR3 is TGTGCCAGCAGCTTACGGCGGAGAAGTCGCAATCAGCCCCAGCATTTT. This chain connects TRBV7-9 to TRBJ1-5, with D hard to call. Germline CDR1 is SEHNR and CDR2 is FQNEAQ (reference sequence). The V end lost 2 bases, the J end lost 2 bases, and 13 bases lay between the germline ends. CDR3 size: 16 residues.

This chain links TRBV6-5 with TRBJ1-2; D is unclear. CDR1 is MNHEY, CDR2 SVGAGI, per germline. V shed 6 bases and J shed 4 bases, with 12 bases lying between them. The CDR3 contains 13 residues. The CDR3 sequence: CASREDSSYGYTF. In nucleotides, the CDR3 is TGTGCCAGCAGGGAGGACTCCAGCTATGGCTACACCTTC.

The V gene is TRBV11-2, the J gene TRBJ1-6; maybe TRBD1 (5 bases). In germline, CDR1 is SGHAT, CDR2 FQNNGV. This CDR3 has 14 residues. Between the trimmed V and J ends, which lost 0 bases and 10 bases, there was a span of 10 bases. DNA for the CDR3: TGTGCCAGCAGCTTAGATCGGGGGAAATCACCCCTCCACTTT. Amino acids: CASSLDRGKSPLHF.

V is TRBV5-5 and J is TRBJ2-5; weak D call: TRBD2 (5 bases). In germline, CDR1 is SGHKS, CDR2 YYEKEE (reference sequence). The germline V and J ends were trimmed by 3 bases and 1 base, with 10 bases remaining between them. The CDR3 totals 14 residues. The CDR3 is CASSWSGLQETQYF. The CDR3 bases are TGTGCCAGCAGCTGGAGCGGACTCCAAGAGACCCAGTACTTC. Complete variable domain (other parts from reference TRBV5-5 and TRBJ2-5): DAGVTQSPTHLIKTRGQQVTLRCSPISGHKSVSWYQQVLGQGPQFIFQYYEKEERGRGNFPDRFSARQFPNYSSELNVNALLLGDSALYLCASSWSGLQETQYFGPGTRLLVL.

The chain recombines TRBV4-3 with TRBJ2-7; 7 bases are a match to TRBD1. J was trimmed by 2 bases and V by 4 bases; bases with no gene match: 5. Germline assignment: CDR1 LGHNA and CDR2 YSLEER. CDR3 length: 14 residues. In DNA, the CDR3 is TGCGCCAGCAGCCCTGACAGGGCCCCCTACGAGCAGTACTTC. Amino acid sequence: CASSPDRAPYEQYF.

V usage is TRBV27 and J usage is TRBJ2-1, with a weak D call TRBD2 (5 bases). V dropped 10 bases and J dropped 4 bases, with 14 bases sitting between them. The CDR3 length is 13 residues. Germline CDR1 is MNHEY and CDR2 is SMNVEV (reference sequence). DNA of the CDR3: TGTGCCACCAAGACACTAGTATACAATGAGCAGTTCTTC. Residues: CATKTLVYNEQFF.

This clone was found once. The V gene is TRBV4-1, the J gene TRBJ2-3, with D possibly matching TRBD2 (7 bases). The germline V and J ends were trimmed by 0 bases and 2 bases, with 18 bases remaining between them. The germline V gene encodes CDR1 MGHRA and CDR2 YSYEKL. The CDR3 runs 18 residues. This CDR3 is CASSQEWGGLTYTDTQYF. CDR3 bases: TGCGCCAGCAGCCAAGAGTGGGGGGGCCTAACGTACACAGATACGCAGTATTTT.

V and J are TRBV18 and TRBJ2-7; 8 nucleotides agree with TRBD2. V trimming: 6 bases; J trimming: 2 bases; junction bases outside the gene matches: 3. CDR3 length equals 13 residues. The germline CDR1 and CDR2 sequences are KGHSH and LQKENI. The CDR3 here is CASSPGLAYEQYF. Here the CDR3 DNA reads TGTGCCAGCTCGCCGGGACTAGCCTACGAGCAGTACTTC.

This chain links TRBV28 with TRBJ2-7, with 11 bases aligning to TRBD2. CDR1 is MDHEN, CDR2 SYDVKM, per germline. CDR3 size: 15 residues. Unmatched junction bases numbered 11, after V lost 8 bases and J lost 5 bases. The CDR3 is CASHSGGAGTHEQYF. In DNA, the CDR3 is TGTGCCAGCCATAGCGGGGGGGCCGGAACCCACGAGCAGTACTTC.

This clone was observed a handful of times. This sequence joins TRBV29-1 and TRBJ1-4; no definite D call. The V gene lost 3 bases and the J gene lost 4 bases, with 9 bases spanning the gap. CDR1 and CDR2 (germline): SQVTM, ANQGSEA. This CDR3 contains 13 residues. The CDR3 reads CSVELRFNEKLFF. The CDR3 bases are TGCAGCGTTGAGTTACGGTTTAATGAAAAACTGTTTTTT.

CDR3 sequence (DNA): TGTGCCAGCAGACCAGAGGCCTCTGGAAACACCATATATTTT. Translating gives CASRPEASGNTIYF. This sequence joins TRBV7-9 and TRBJ1-3; no firm D call. Deletions cut 6 bases from V and 0 bases from J, with 9 bases between. Germline V CDR1 and CDR2: SEHNR, FQNEAQ (reference sequence). This CDR3 region has 14 residues.

The chain is built from TRBV5-1 and TRBJ1-3; tentative D call: TRBD1 (6 bases). This CDR3 has 16 residues. Germline CDR1 and CDR2: SGHRS and YFSETQ. V lost 4 bases to trimming and J lost 0 bases, with 14 bases between them. CDR3 loop: CASSGWGGFSGNTIYF. The CDR3 DNA is TGCGCCAGCAGCGGCTGGGGGGGCTTCTCTGGAAACACCATATATTTT.

The chain joins TRBV9 to TRBJ2-5; 9 bases align to TRBD2. This CDR3 has 13 residues. Germline V lookup: CDR1 SGDLS, CDR2 YYNGEE. J was trimmed by 5 bases and V by 10 bases; bases with no gene match: 9. CDR3 in amino acids: CALGQRGAETQYF. The CDR3 region has the DNA TGTGCCCTCGGTCAGCGGGGGGCGGAGACCCAGTACTTC.

The J gene is TRBJ2-5, the V gene TRBV6-4; TRBD1 matches 7 bases. The closer fit of TRBJ2-7 to the DNA end suggests the J call may be wrong. The CDR3 spans 16 residues. Germline V CDR1 and CDR2: MRHNA, SNTAGT. The CDR3 region is CASSDPRDSRSYEQYF. The CDR3 DNA reads as TGTGCCAGCAGTGACCCAAGGGACAGCCGATCCTACGAGCAGTACTTC.

The rearrangement joins TRBV11-2 to TRBJ2-5, with 11 bases lining up with TRBD2. V lost 5 bases and J lost 5; bases outside the gene matches: 10. CDR1 and CDR2 from the germline V gene are SGHAT and FQNNGV. This CDR3 comprises 16 residues. CDR3 amino acids: CASSARLAGRGETQYF. In nucleotides, the CDR3 is TGTGCCAGCAGCGCCCGACTAGCGGGGCGCGGGGAGACCCAGTACTTC.

The chain uses TRBV29-1 and TRBJ2-1, with 10 positions matching TRBD2. The CDR3 is 12 amino acids. CDR1 is SQVTM, CDR2 ANQGSEA, per germline. Germline trimming cut 7 bases from V and 5 bases from J; bases unmatched to any gene: 2. CDR3 protein: CSAGLADNEQFF. The DNA for the CDR3 is TGCAGCGCAGGACTAGCGGACAATGAGCAGTTCTTC.

This clone occurred once. The chain combines TRBV5-4 with TRBJ1-1; D ambiguous. The CDR3 has 12 amino acids. The V end lost 2 bases, the J end lost 6 bases, and 8 bases lay between the germline ends. Per the germline V gene, CDR1 is SGHNT and CDR2 is YYREEE (reference sequence). The CDR3 sequence: CASSFGDAEAFF. The CDR3, as DNA: TGTGCCAGCAGCTTTGGAGACGCTGAAGCTTTCTTT.

The CDR3 DNA is TGTGCCAGCTCACTATCCGGAGAGACCCAGTACTTC. This gives the protein CASSLSGETQYF. The chain has TRBV18 and TRBJ2-5; unclear D gene. From germline, CDR1 is KGHSH and CDR2 LQKENI. The ends were cut back, 4 bases at V and 4 bases at J, with 7 bases in the middle. This CDR3 contains 12 residues.